This TCR beta chain was identified during a study of Ad26.COV2.S vaccination and SARS-CoV-2 variants. Study background: The authors gave Ad26.COV2.S intramuscularly, either once or twice 56 days apart.

Method: immunoSEQ multiplex PCR; TCRdb's copy keeps in-frame clones and lacks some. Among 300,000 to 400,000 clones listed, roughly 87% were seen once. Study-level results: Substantial breadth was reported for post-vaccination spike-specific CD8+ and CD4+ T cells. Using TCR breadth and depth analyses may have led to underestimated total T cell responses.

To note about this clone: Its antigen is not known.

Per germline, CDR1 LGHDT and CDR2 YNNKEL (reference sequence). The CDR3 loop spans 16 amino acids. With 0 bases clipped from V and 3 bases from J, the junction kept 5 bases outside the gene matches. Documented treatment: over 15 received Ad26.COV2.S at low or high dose, single or two shots; 5 received placebo; per-sample allocation not given. Day 63 after the first injection of vaccine or placebo was the sampling time. Boston supplied an adult donor aged 18-55 years. The sequenced sample was peripheral blood, obtained in a trial of Ad26.COV2.S vaccine versus placebo. The sequence came from a person aged 18-60 years who received the Ad26.COV2.S COVID-19 vaccine or a placebo. The chain employs TRBV3-1 (or the pseudogene TRBV3-2) and TRBJ2-7, with 10 bases matching TRBD1. CDR3: CASSQDLRTGGYEQYF. In DNA form, the CDR3 reads TGTGCCAGCAGCCAAGATTTACGGACAGGGGGCTACGAGCAGTACTTC.